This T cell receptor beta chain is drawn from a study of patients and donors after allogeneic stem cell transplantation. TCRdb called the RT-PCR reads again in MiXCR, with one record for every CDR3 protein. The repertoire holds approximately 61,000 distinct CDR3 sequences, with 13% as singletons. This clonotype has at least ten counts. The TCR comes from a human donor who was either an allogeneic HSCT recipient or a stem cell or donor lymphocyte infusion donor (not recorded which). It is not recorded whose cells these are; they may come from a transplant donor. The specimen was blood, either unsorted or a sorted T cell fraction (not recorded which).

The CDR3: CASSPEARMNTEAFF. The CDR3 DNA reads TGTGCCAGCAGTCCCGAAGCGCGTATGAACACTGAAGCTTTCTTT. The chain uses TRBV12-3 or TRBV12-4 and TRBJ1-1; D call uncertain. V dropped 5 bases and J dropped 0 bases, with 13 bases sitting between them. This CDR3 region has 15 residues.